This T cell receptor beta chain was sequenced for a study of CXCR3-negative and CXCR3-positive naive CD8 T cells. As for this clonotype: What it binds is not known.

Study observations and caveats: TRB CDR3 hydrophobicity was greater in CXCR3-positive naive cells than in CXCR3-negative naive cells.

CDR3 length: 14 amino acids. Per the germline V gene, CDR1 is SGHRS and CDR2 is YFSETQ. The libraries of TRB cDNA were prepared using 5' RACE with UMI labels. TCRdb re-called the 5' RACE reads and gives one entry per CDR3 protein, without DNA. The sample has 55,000 to 65,000 distinct CDR3 sequences. The sequence came from a human donor in good health. Some clones in this sample may be carry-over from other donors' samples. The chain uses TRBV5-1 and TRBJ1-1. The sequencing input was naive CXCR3+ CD8+ T cells from blood. As to subset: CD45RO-CCR7+CD27+CD95- naive CD8+ T cells expressing CXCR3 (TNR3+). CDR3 loop: CASSPGLFLAEAFF.